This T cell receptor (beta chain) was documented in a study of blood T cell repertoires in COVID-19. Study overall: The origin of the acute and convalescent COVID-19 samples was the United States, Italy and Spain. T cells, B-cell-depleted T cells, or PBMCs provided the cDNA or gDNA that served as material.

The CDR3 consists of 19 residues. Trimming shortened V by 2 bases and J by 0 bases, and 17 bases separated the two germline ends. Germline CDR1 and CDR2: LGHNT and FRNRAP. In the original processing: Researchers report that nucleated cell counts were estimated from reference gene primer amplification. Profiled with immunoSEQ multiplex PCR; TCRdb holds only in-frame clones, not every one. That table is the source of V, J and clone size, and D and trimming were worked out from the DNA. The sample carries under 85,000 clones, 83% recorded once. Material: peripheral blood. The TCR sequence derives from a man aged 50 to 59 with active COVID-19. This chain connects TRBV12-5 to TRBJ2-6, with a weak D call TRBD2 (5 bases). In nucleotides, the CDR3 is TGTGCTAGTGGTTTGTGTCTAGCCAGGAACTTCTCTGGGGCCAACGTCCTGACTTTC. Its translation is CASGLCLARNFSGANVLTF. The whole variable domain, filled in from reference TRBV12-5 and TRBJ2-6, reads DARVTQTPRHKVTEMGQEVTMRCQPILGHNTVFWYRQTMMQGLELLAYFRNRAPLDDSGMPKDRFSAEMPDATLATLKIQPSEPRDSAVYFCASGLCLARNFSGANVLTFGAGSRLTVL.